These 21 T cell receptor beta chains came from one sample sequenced in a study of cytomegalovirus exposure and HLA in healthy donors. The PCR used 60 Vbeta and 13 Jbeta primers. Clones were read by immunoSEQ multiplex PCR, and TCRdb kept only the in-frame ones, dropping some. The data hold 100,000 to 150,000 clones, with approximately 80% observed a single time. The source material was PBMCs. These TCRs come from a man between 50 and 59 years old in good health and CMV-seronegative.

The chain joins TRBV2 to TRBJ1-6, with 8 bases lining up with TRBD1. CDR3 size: 15 residues. Germline V gives CDR1 SNHLY, CDR2 FYNNEI. Trimming took 6 bases from V and 1 from J; bases not matched to a gene: 2. The chain's CDR3 is CASSGQGSYNSPLHF. CDR3 in DNA: TGTGCCAGCAGCGGACAGGGTTCCTATAATTCACCCCTCCACTTT.

This sequence joins TRBV9 and TRBJ2-7, with TRBD2 as a possible D gene (5 bases). CDR3 length: 14 amino acids. V was trimmed by 3 bases and J by 6 bases, leaving 16 bases between them. Germline values: CDR1 SGDLS, CDR2 YYNGEE. The CDR3 DNA sequence: TGTGCCAGCAGCGGAGGACTTGGGTCGGGCGAGCAGTACTTC. It translates to CASSGGLGSGEQYF. The variable domain in full, with the rest retrieved from reference TRBV9 and TRBJ2-7, is DSGVTQTPKHLITATGQRVTLRCSPRSGDLSVYWYQQSLDQGLQFLIQYYNGEERAKGNILERFSAQQFPDLHSELNLSSLELGDSALYFCASSGGLGSGEQYFGPGTRLTVT.

This chain uses TRBV19 with TRBJ2-1; D not certain. V lost 6 bases, J lost 3 bases, and 9 bases lay in between. This CDR3 comprises 13 residues. Germline V gene lookup returns CDR1 LNHDA and CDR2 SQIVND (reference sequence). CDR3 DNA: TGTGCCAGTAGCGGAGTTGGCTACAATGAGCAGTTCTTC. It codes for CASSGVGYNEQFF.

This clone was seen a handful of times. The chain's CDR3 is CASNRPGGRYNEQFF. CDR3 nucleotide sequence: TGCGCCAGCAACAGACCGGGGGGGCGATACAATGAGCAGTTCTTC. The chain links TRBV4-1 to TRBJ2-1; 8 bases are shared with TRBD2. CDR1 is MGHRA and CDR2 is YSYEKL in the germline V gene. This CDR3 contains 15 residues. The trim removed 7 bases at V and 4 bases at J, leaving 9 bases unmatched.

This chain links TRBV19 with TRBJ2-1, with 7 nucleotides matching TRBD1. CDR1 and CDR2 from the germline V gene are LNHDA and SQIVND (reference sequence). Unmatched junction bases numbered 4, after V lost 5 bases and J lost 3 bases. This CDR3 spans 14 amino acids. The CDR3, as DNA: TGTGCCAGTAGTTACCGGGACAGCTACAATGAGCAGTTCTTC. Amino acid sequence: CASSYRDSYNEQFF. Combining the CDR3 with reference TRBV19 and TRBJ2-1 gives the whole variable domain DGGITQSPKYLFRKEGQNVTLSCEQNLNHDAMYWYRQDPGQGLRLIYYSQIVNDFQKGDIAEGYSVSREKKESFPLTVTSAQKNPTAFYLCASSYRDSYNEQFFGPGTRLTVL.

This sequence joins TRBV5-4 and TRBJ1-5, with 7 nucleotides matching TRBD1. This CDR3 contains 13 residues. Germline V CDR1 and CDR2: SGHNT, YYREEE (reference sequence). After removal of 5 bases from V and 6 bases from J, the junction contained 5 bases not matched to a gene. CDR3 residues: CASSSGQAQPQHF. The CDR3 DNA is TGTGCCAGCAGTTCTGGACAGGCTCAGCCCCAGCATTTT.

The rearrangement links TRBV7-2 to TRBJ2-7, with D unresolved. V was cut by 2 bases and J by 4 bases, with 15 bases left in between. Germline assignment: CDR1 SGHTA and CDR2 FQGNSA. The CDR3 length is 15 residues. This CDR3 reads CASSLPSVGVYEQYF. The CDR3 region has the DNA TGTGCCAGCAGCTTACCATCGGTCGGAGTTTACGAGCAGTACTTC.

The chain links TRBV2 to TRBJ2-3, with D unresolved. Trimming removed 8 bases from V and 6 bases from J, with 12 bases in between. Germline values: CDR1 SNHLY, CDR2 FYNNEI. The CDR3 extends over 12 amino acids. This CDR3 reads CASRAHFDTQYF. CDR3 sequence (DNA): TGTGCCAGCCGAGCCCATTTTGATACGCAGTATTTT. The full variable domain, in which reference TRBV2 and TRBJ2-3 provide the parts outside the CDR3, is EPEVTQTPSHQVTQMGQEVILRCVPISNHLYFYWYRQILGQKVEFLVSFYNNEISEKSEIFDDQFSVERPDGSNFTLKIRSTKLEDSAMYFCASRAHFDTQYFGPGTRLTVL.

The chain recombines TRBV5-1 with TRBJ1-3; D is undetermined. V lost 4 bases, J lost 8 bases, and 13 bases lay in between. In germline, CDR1 is SGHRS, CDR2 YFSETQ. This CDR3 contains 13 residues. The CDR3 bases are TGCGCCAGCAGCACGGATACCGGGGACACCATATATTTT. This translates into CASSTDTGDTIYF.

Notes on this clone: Because the CDR3 is missing its conserved closing phenylalanine or tryptophan, this is likely a read error. This rearrangement joins TRBV7-9 to TRBJ1-4; D unresolved. Germline loops: CDR1 SEHNR, CDR2 FQNEAQ (reference sequence). The CDR3 is made up of 14 amino acids. Trimming took 5 bases from V and 4 from J, leaving 11 bases between them. DNA for the CDR3: TGTGCCAGCAGCCCCCAGGTGATTAATGAAAAACTGTTTGTT. It codes for CASSPQVINEKLFV.

This chain uses TRBV15 with TRBJ1-1; D perhaps matches TRBD1 (5 bases). This CDR3 has 14 amino acids. Germline lookup yields CDR1 LNHNV and CDR2 YYDKDF (reference sequence). Trimming removed 6 bases from V and 4 bases from J, with 15 bases in between. CDR3 bases: TGTGCCACCAGAATAGGATCAGGGATCACTGAAGCTTTCTTT. Encoded protein: CATRIGSGITEAFF.

The rearrangement links TRBV18 to TRBJ1-4; 7 bases are shared with TRBD1. CDR1 and CDR2 (germline): KGHSH, LQKENI. CDR3 length: 16 residues. V shed 1 base and J 4 bases; nucleotides not matched to a gene: 6. The CDR3 DNA sequence: TGTGCCAGCTCACCACAGGGGGCGCCTAATAATGAAAAACTGTTTTTT. It specifies CASSPQGAPNNEKLFF.

This clone was found a few times. V gene TRBV29-1 combines with J gene TRBJ1-3; unclear D gene. CDR1 and CDR2 from the germline V gene are SQVTM and ANQGSEA. This CDR3 has 12 residues. V dropped 6 bases and J dropped 1 base, with 7 bases sitting between them. CDR3 bases: TGCAGCGTATCCCAGTCTGGAAACACCATATATTTT. Amino acid sequence: CSVSQSGNTIYF. Based on the CDR3 plus reference TRBV29-1 and TRBJ1-3, the full variable domain is SAVISQKPSRDICQRGTSLTIQCQVDSQVTMMFWYRQQPGQSLTLIATANQGSEATYESGFVIDKFPISRPNLTFSTLTVSNMSPEDSSIYLCSVSQSGNTIYFGEGSWLTVV.

This clone has only a few counts. The rearrangement joins TRBV4-2 to TRBJ2-7, with D possibly matching TRBD1 (6 bases). In germline, CDR1 is LGHNA, CDR2 YNFKEQ. Trimming pared 0 bases from V and 2 bases from J, leaving 11 bases between. The CDR3 contains 15 residues. The CDR3 nucleotides read TGTGCCAGCAGCCAAGACCCACAGGGAACCTACGAGCAGTACTTC. Protein: CASSQDPQGTYEQYF.

This clone was observed a few times. The genes are TRBV6-1 and TRBJ1-1, with D perhaps matching TRBD1 (6 bases). The CDR3 spans 15 residues. The germline gives CDR1 MNHNS, CDR2 SASEGT. The ends were cut back, 7 bases at V and 0 bases at J, with 15 bases in the middle. The CDR3, as DNA: TGTGCCAGCATAGGATACGGACAGCTGAACACTGAAGCTTTCTTT. It specifies CASIGYGQLNTEAFF.

The chain links TRBV9 to TRBJ2-1, with D possibly being TRBD2 (6 bases). The germline V gene has CDR1 SGDLS and CDR2 YYNGEE. This CDR3 has 17 residues. Deletions cut 4 bases from V and 0 bases from J, with 17 bases between. The CDR3 is CASSLSSSGYSYNEQFF. The CDR3 DNA sequence: TGTGCCAGCAGCCTCAGCAGTAGCGGATACTCCTACAATGAGCAGTTCTTC.

The chain links TRBV6-1 to TRBJ1-2; weak D call: TRBD1 (6 bases). Germline CDR1 MNHNS, CDR2 SASEGT. The V gene lost 0 bases and the J gene lost 4 bases, with 15 bases spanning the gap. This CDR3 region has 16 residues. CDR3 bases: TGTGCCAGCAGTGAAGCCCCAGGGGCTGATACCTATGGCTACACCTTC. Translation gives CASSEAPGADTYGYTF.

CDR3 protein: CASSLGGQGRQYF. Written as DNA, the CDR3 is TGTGCCAGCAGCTTAGGAGGACAGGGACGGCAGTACTTC. The chain joins TRBV7-9 to TRBJ2-5; 8 nucleotides match TRBD1. Germline V gene data show CDR1 as SEHNR and CDR2 as FQNEAQ (reference sequence). There are 13 residues in the CDR3. Trimming took 1 base from V and 11 from J; bases not matched to a gene: 6.

The chain uses TRBV10-2 and TRBJ1-4; D perhaps matches TRBD1 (5 bases). The ends were cut back, 7 bases at V and 5 bases at J, with 11 bases in the middle. Per germline, CDR1 WSHSY and CDR2 SAAADI. The CDR3 consists of 13 residues. CDR3 amino acids: CASTRQRNEKLFF. The CDR3 nucleotides read TGCGCCAGCACACGACAGAGAAATGAAAAACTGTTTTTT.

The rearrangement uses TRBV4-3 and TRBJ2-3; 7 nucleotides match TRBD2. Germline loops: CDR1 LGHNA, CDR2 YSLEER. The trim removed 4 bases at V and 2 bases at J, leaving 9 bases unmatched. The CDR3 is 16 amino acids. The DNA for the CDR3 is TGCGCCAGCAGCCGGCTGACGGGGGGATACACAGATACGCAGTATTTT. Protein product: CASSRLTGGYTDTQYF.

This chain connects TRBV2 to TRBJ1-1, with 10 bases fitting TRBD1. The CDR3 contains 16 residues. CDR1 and CDR2 (germline): SNHLY, FYNNEI. J lost 3 bases, V lost 5 bases, and 9 bases had no gene match. In nucleotides, the CDR3 is TGTGCCAGCAGTAGAGGGACAGGGGTTTACGACACTGAAGCTTTCTTT. Translated, it gives CASSRGTGVYDTEAFF.